A single sample is the source of the 30 T cell receptor beta chains below, sequenced in a study of cytomegalovirus exposure and HLA in healthy donors. The PCR ran on 60 Vbeta and 13 Jbeta primers. The repertoire was sequenced with immunoSEQ multiplex PCR; TCRdb's copy has only in-frame clones and lacks some. The sample has around 140,000 clones, 82% seen once; the top ten hold less than 2%. The sequencing sample was made of PBMCs. These receptors all come from a woman in her forties in good health and CMV-seronegative.

The chain employs TRBV6-1 and TRBJ1-1; 8 bases match TRBD1. This CDR3 has 15 amino acids. The trim removed 2 bases at V and 1 base at J, leaving 3 bases unmatched. Per germline, CDR1 MNHNS and CDR2 SASEGT. CDR3 coding DNA: TGTGCCAGCAGTGAAAAACAGGGGGAGAACACTGAAGCTTTCTTT. Its protein product is CASSEKQGENTEAFF.

The rearrangement uses TRBV5-1 and TRBJ1-2; possibly TRBD1 for D (6 bases). The CDR3 totals 13 residues. Trimming left V 3 bases short and J 8 bases short, with 14 bases between. Germline V gives CDR1 SGHRS, CDR2 YFSETQ. The CDR3 region has the DNA TGCGCCAGCAGCTCCGACAGGAATGGGGGCTACACCTTC. Translating gives CASSSDRNGGYTF. The full variable domain, its missing parts supplied by reference TRBV5-1 and TRBJ1-2, is KAGVTQTPRYLIKTRGQQVTLSCSPISGHRSVSWYQQTPGQGLQFLFEYFSETQRNKGNFPGRFSGRQFSNSRSEMNVSTLELGDSALYLCASSSDRNGGYTFGSGTRLTVV.

This clone turned up a few times. This sequence joins TRBV6-5 and TRBJ1-2; TRBD1 might be the D (6 bases). The CDR3 has 15 residues. V lost 7 bases and J 3 bases, leaving 18 bases between the germline ends. Germline V gene data show CDR1 as MNHEY and CDR2 as SVGAGI. Written as DNA, the CDR3 is TGTGCCAGCACCAATTACGCCGCAGGGGACTATGGCTACACCTTC. It encodes CASTNYAAGDYGYTF.

The chain carries TRBV7-9 and TRBJ2-7, with 8 bases aligning to TRBD1. This CDR3 has 15 residues. Germline CDR1 SEHNR, CDR2 FQNEAQ (reference sequence). V was clipped by 3 bases and J by 2 bases; unmatched bases: 6. CDR3 protein: CASSFPGDRTYEQYF. The CDR3, as DNA: TGTGCCAGCAGCTTCCCGGGGGACAGGACCTACGAGCAGTACTTC.

V usage is TRBV10-3 and J usage is TRBJ1-5; TRBD1 is a possible D gene (5 bases). Germline-derived CDR1 and CDR2 are ENHRY and SYGVKD. The CDR3 loop spans 15 amino acids. Trimming stripped 4 bases from V and 4 bases from J, with 14 bases between. The CDR3 is CAISGGQGLNQPQHF. The CDR3 bases are TGTGCCATCAGTGGGGGCCAGGGCCTAAATCAGCCCCAGCATTTT.

V and J are TRBV6-1 and TRBJ1-1; 7 bases map to TRBD1. Germline V lookup: CDR1 MNHNS, CDR2 SASEGT. V dropped 4 bases and J dropped 0; count of bases not matched to a gene: 11. The CDR3 is made up of 17 amino acids. CDR3 loop: CASSGSPGQILNTEAFF. In DNA, the CDR3 is TGTGCCAGCAGTGGATCTCCGGGACAGATTTTGAACACTGAAGCTTTCTTT.

Concerning this clone itself: In the same sample, other DNA sequences code for this CDR3. This sequence joins TRBV5-1 and TRBJ2-3; 9 positions match TRBD2. The ends lost 2 bases at V and 1 base at J; junction bases unmatched: 2. Germline assignment: CDR1 SGHRS and CDR2 YFSETQ. The CDR3 length is 15 residues. The CDR3, as DNA: TGCGCCAGCAGCTTACTAGCGGGCGGCACAGATACGCAGTATTTT. Amino acids: CASSLLAGGTDTQYF.

This rearrangement joins TRBV11-2 to TRBJ2-5, with D maybe TRBD2 (5 bases). Germline CDR1 is SGHAT and CDR2 is FQNNGV. The V end was cut by 0 bases, the J end by 5 bases, with 16 bases between. CDR3 length: 16 residues. CDR3 nucleotide sequence: TGTGCCAGCAGCTTAGAAGGCGGGCCCCCGCAGGAGACCCAGTACTTC. This gives the protein CASSLEGGPPQETQYF.

CDR3 nucleotide sequence: TGTGCCAGCAGCCCCCAGACAGGGGGCACTAATGAAAAACTGTTTTTT. Translated: CASSPQTGGTNEKLFF. J is TRBJ1-4 and V is TRBV9; TRBD1 aligns across 10 bases. Per germline, CDR1 SGDLS and CDR2 YYNGEE. This CDR3 comprises 16 residues. Losses at the gene ends were 4 bases for V and 2 bases for J; bases not matched to a gene: 5.

The gene calls are TRBV4-1 and TRBJ1-3; D gene unclear. The CDR3 sequence is 15 residues long. Per the germline V gene, CDR1 is MGHRA and CDR2 is YSYEKL. V was pared by 0 bases and J by 1 base, with 7 bases between. The CDR3 sequence is CASSQESFSGNTIYF. Written as DNA, the CDR3 is TGCGCCAGCAGCCAAGAATCTTTTTCTGGAAACACCATATATTTT.

The chain joins TRBV11-2 to TRBJ2-4; D is unresolved. From germline, CDR1 is SGHAT and CDR2 FQNNGV. The ends were cut back, 4 bases at V and 5 bases at J, with 21 bases in the middle. This CDR3 has 17 amino acids. DNA of the CDR3: TGTGCCAGCAGCTCCCCCCTTAACAGCCGCACCCAAAACATTCAGTACTTC. Protein: CASSSPLNSRTQNIQYF.

This chain links TRBV21-1 with TRBJ2-1; no DNA check was done on the table's D call, TRBD2. TRBV21-1 is a documented pseudogene. This CDR3 has 16 amino acids. CDR3 protein: CASSPLGGLSYNEQFF. CDR3 coding DNA: TGTGCCAGCAGCCCCCTCGGGGGACTATCCTACAATGAGCAGTTCTTC.

The chain recombines TRBV5-1 with TRBJ2-3, with D maybe TRBD2 (5 bases). CDR1 SGHRS and CDR2 YFSETQ come from the germline V gene. The CDR3 covers 14 residues. Between the trimmed V and J ends, which lost 1 base and 0 bases, there was a span of 6 bases. The CDR3 loop reads CASSLRDSTDTQYF. CDR3 sequence (DNA): TGCGCCAGCAGCTTGCGGGATAGCACAGATACGCAGTATTTT.

J is TRBJ2-5 and V is TRBV5-1, with TRBD2 matching over 14 bases. Germline assignment: CDR1 SGHRS and CDR2 YFSETQ. With 4 bases clipped from V and 0 bases from J, the junction kept 8 bases outside the gene matches. The CDR3 is 18 amino acids. The CDR3 loop is CASSAGTSGSPHQETQYF. Here the CDR3 DNA reads TGCGCCAGCAGCGCGGGGACTAGCGGGAGCCCTCACCAAGAGACCCAGTACTTC.

The chain joins TRBV4-3 to TRBJ2-7, with 11 nucleotides matching TRBD2. The length of the CDR3 is 15 residues. Germline V gene lookup returns CDR1 LGHNA and CDR2 YSLEER. The V gene end was trimmed by 3 bases and the J gene end by 2 bases; junction bases not matched to a gene: 3. The CDR3 coding sequence is TGCGCCAGCAGCCATCTTAGCGGGAGGGCCTACGAGCAGTACTTC. It specifies CASSHLSGRAYEQYF.

The chain carries TRBV28 and TRBJ2-2; a weak D match, TRBD1 (5 bases). Germline CDR1 and CDR2: MDHEN and SYDVKM. Trimming stripped 2 bases from V and 1 base from J, with 5 bases between. This CDR3 is 14 amino acids long. The CDR3 nucleotides are TGTGCCAGCAGTTTAGGACAGAACACCGGGGAGCTGTTTTTT. Residues: CASSLGQNTGELFF.

The rearrangement joins TRBV10-2 to TRBJ1-1; 8 bases are shared with TRBD1. Germline CDR1 and CDR2: WSHSY and SAAADI. The CDR3 spans 13 residues. Germline trimming cut 2 bases from V and 4 bases from J; bases unmatched to any gene: 0. The CDR3 protein is CASSETGGTEAFF. CDR3 coding DNA: TGCGCCAGCAGTGAGACAGGGGGCACTGAAGCTTTCTTT.

The chain carries TRBV7-9 and TRBJ2-7; possible D gene TRBD2, 6 bases. V lost 5 bases and J lost 3, with 11 bases in between. The CDR3 runs 13 residues. Germline V gene lookup returns CDR1 SEHNR and CDR2 FQNEAQ (reference sequence). CDR3 sequence reads: CASSRTTHYEQYF. For the CDR3, the DNA is TGTGCCAGCAGCCGGACTACCCACTACGAGCAGTACTTC.

V and J are TRBV18 and TRBJ1-5; no reliable D call. Deletions cut 0 bases from V and 6 bases from J, with 9 bases between. The germline gives CDR1 KGHSH, CDR2 LQKENI. This CDR3 spans 14 amino acids. The CDR3 sequence is CASSPPGRGQPQHF. DNA for the CDR3: TGTGCCAGCTCACCACCAGGAAGAGGTCAGCCCCAGCATTTT.

The V gene is TRBV11-2, the J gene TRBJ2-5, with D tentatively TRBD2 (5 bases). The J call may be incorrect, as the DNA end agrees better with TRBJ2-7. The CDR3 has 15 residues. Germline V gene data show CDR1 as SGHAT and CDR2 as FQNNGV. Here the CDR3 reads CASSLVSGSSYEQYF. The DNA for the CDR3 is TGTGCCAGCAGCTTAGTAAGCGGAAGCTCCTACGAGCAGTACTTC.

J is TRBJ1-2 and V is TRBV19; D not certain. CDR1 and CDR2 (germline): LNHDA, SQIVND (reference sequence). V was clipped by 5 bases and J by 4 bases, with 14 bases between them. This CDR3 is 14 amino acids long. CDR3 bases: TGTGCCAGTAGTCCCTCCACAGCCCTCTATGGCTACACCTTC. It is translated as CASSPSTALYGYTF.

The V gene is TRBV4-2, the J gene TRBJ2-1; 12 bases agree with TRBD1. The CDR3 has 17 amino acids. CDR1 is LGHNA, CDR2 YNFKEQ, per germline. V was pared by 2 bases and J by 7 bases, with 9 bases of the junction left unmatched. The CDR3 protein is CASSQNPGQGARNEQFF. CDR3 in DNA: TGTGCCAGCAGCCAAAATCCGGGACAGGGGGCGCGAAATGAGCAGTTCTTC.

The chain employs TRBV7-6 and TRBJ2-1, with a weak D call TRBD1 (5 bases). The germline V and J ends were trimmed by 2 bases and 10 bases, with 18 bases remaining between them. The CDR3 is 15 amino acids. CDR1 SGHVS and CDR2 FNYEAQ come from the germline V gene. The chain's CDR3 is CASSLSQGAEIEQFF. CDR3 DNA: TGTGCCAGCAGCTTAAGTCAGGGTGCTGAAATCGAGCAGTTCTTC.

The chain couples TRBV7-9 to TRBJ1-2; TRBD1 is a possible D gene (5 bases). The CDR3 extends over 14 amino acids. The V end was cut by 1 base, the J end by 6 bases, with 12 bases between. Germline CDR1 SEHNR, CDR2 FQNEAQ (reference sequence). Written as DNA, the CDR3 is TGTGCCAGCAGCTTAGTACGGGACTCTGATGGCTACACCTTC. This sequence encodes CASSLVRDSDGYTF.

V and J are TRBV7-3 and TRBJ2-2, with D uncertain. The CDR3 has 19 amino acids. V lost 8 bases and J lost 2, with 27 bases in between. Germline V gene lookup returns CDR1 SGHTA and CDR2 FQGTGA. The CDR3 DNA follows: TGTGCCAGCTTTGAGATCGACCTGTGTTTCGACACTAACACCGGGGAGCTGTTTTTT. Its protein product is CASFEIDLCFDTNTGELFF.

V usage is TRBV4-1 and J usage is TRBJ1-4; 9 bases are a match to TRBD1. Trimming at V came to 5 bases and at J to 8 bases, leaving 12 bases not matched to a gene. Germline loops: CDR1 MGHRA, CDR2 YSYEKL. The CDR3 length is 16 residues. DNA of the CDR3: TGCGCCAGCAGCAGAGGGACAGGGCTTAACTTCGAAAAACTGTTTTTT. This gives the protein CASSRGTGLNFEKLFF.

The chain has TRBV14 and TRBJ1-2; D is uncertain. V lost 1 base, J lost 4 bases, and 7 bases lay in between. CDR1 is SGHDN, CDR2 FVKESK, per germline. The CDR3 consists of 13 residues. The CDR3 is CASSQAQTYGYTF. Written as DNA, the CDR3 is TGTGCCAGCAGCCAAGCACAGACCTATGGCTACACCTTC.

The chain uses TRBV10-1 and TRBJ2-5; D gene unclear. The CDR3 is made up of 12 amino acids. Germline values: CDR1 WNHNN, CDR2 SYGVQD (reference sequence). V dropped 4 bases and J dropped 7 bases, with 10 bases sitting between them. CDR3 sequence reads: CASSASPGTQYF. The CDR3 bases are TGCGCCAGCAGTGCCTCTCCCGGGACCCAGTACTTC.

The rearrangement joins TRBV28 to TRBJ2-7, with TRBD2 matching 14 bases. The CDR3 contains 15 residues. The germline V gene has CDR1 MDHEN and CDR2 SYDVKM. V lost 3 bases and J lost 5; bases outside the gene matches: 3. The CDR3 loop reads CASSLGLAGVHEQYF. The CDR3 DNA is TGTGCCAGCAGTTTGGGACTAGCGGGAGTCCACGAGCAGTACTTC.

The chain links TRBV5-1 to TRBJ1-3, with 7 bases matching TRBD1. V lost 5 bases to trimming and J lost 1 base; unmatched junction nucleotides: 6. This CDR3 comprises 15 residues. The germline gives CDR1 SGHRS, CDR2 YFSETQ. For the CDR3, the DNA is TGCGCCAGCAGTAGGACAGGCGAGTCTGGAAACACCATATATTTT. This sequence encodes CASSRTGESGNTIYF.